Following are 15 T cell receptor beta chains from one sample sequenced in a study of control samples from healthy donors and cancer patients. Clones were sequenced by immunoSEQ multiplex PCR, and TCRdb holds only the in-frame ones, with some missing. The data contain 90,000 or so clones, roughly nine tenths of them seen just once; the ten biggest clones take up 6.5% to 8%. Sequenced sample: blood. The origin of the receptors is a woman aged 60-70 years in good health.

The chain employs TRBV12-3 or TRBV12-4 and TRBJ1-3; possible D gene TRBD1, 5 bases. With 5 bases removed from V and 4 bases from J, the gap between germline ends came to 9 bases. The CDR3 consists of 13 residues. CDR3 protein: CASSKRQGNTIYF. Here the CDR3 DNA reads TGTGCCAGCAGTAAGCGACAGGGAAACACCATATATTTT.

This clone was counted a few times. In DNA, the CDR3 is TGTGCCTGGAGCCTCCCCGGGGGTAACTATGGCTACACCTTC. Amino acids: CAWSLPGGNYGYTF. J is TRBJ1-2 and V is TRBV30; maybe TRBD1 (5 bases). Germline V gene data show CDR1 as GTSNPN and CDR2 as SVGIG (reference sequence). The CDR3 totals 14 residues. Trimming removed 3 bases from V and 1 base from J, with 12 bases in between. The full variable domain, with the rest looked up from reference TRBV30 and TRBJ1-2, is SQTIHQWPATLVQPVGSPLSLECTVEGTSNPNLYWYRQAAGRGLQLLFYSVGIGQISSEVPQNLSASRPQDRQFILSSKKLLLSDSGFYLCAWSLPGGNYGYTFGSGTRLTVV.

In its sample, this clone was seen once. The rearrangement links TRBV12-3 or TRBV12-4 to TRBJ1-1; no clear D. The V gene lost 6 bases and the J gene lost 3 bases, with 11 bases spanning the gap. There are 13 residues in the CDR3. CDR3 nucleotide sequence: TGTGCCAGCAGGGCGAGGTGGGACACTGAAGCTTTCTTT. Amino acids: CASRARWDTEAFF.

The chain uses TRBV2 and TRBJ2-3; TRBD2 is a possible D gene (5 bases). The CDR3 contains 14 residues. Trimming took 8 bases from V and 0 from J, leaving 12 bases between them. Germline values: CDR1 SNHLY, CDR2 FYNNEI. DNA of the CDR3: TGTGCCAGCCGACTAACTACTAGCACAGATACGCAGTATTTT. Translation: CASRLTTSTDTQYF.

A note on this clone: The conserved closing phenylalanine or tryptophan is absent in this CDR3, likely reflecting a read error. It is unclear where the CDR3 begins or ends on the DNA, so no DNA is shown, and the CDR3 is as TCRdb lists it. V is TRBV7-9 and J is TRBJ2-7. Both ends counted, the CDR3 spans 9 residues. CDR1 and CDR2 from the germline V gene are SEHNR and FQNEAQ (reference sequence). This CDR3 is CASSTQPIP.

The J gene is TRBJ2-5, the V gene TRBV5-1; D possibly matches TRBD1 or TRBD2 (5 bases each). V dropped 4 bases and J dropped 5 bases, with 27 bases sitting between them. The CDR3 is 18 amino acids. Germline V gives CDR1 SGHRS, CDR2 YFSETQ. CDR3 DNA sequence: TGCGCCAGCAGCCCGGAGGCCCGGACCGGGACCTGGAAGGAGACCCAGTACTTC. It translates to CASSPEARTGTWKETQYF.

This clone was seen more than once but under ten times. J is TRBJ1-5 and V is TRBV19; the D is unclear. V lost 5 bases, J lost 3 bases, and 14 bases lay in between. This CDR3 comprises 15 residues. The germline V gene has CDR1 LNHDA and CDR2 SQIVND (reference sequence). The CDR3 sequence is CASSPMGSYNQPQHF. The CDR3 bases are TGTGCCAGTAGTCCCATGGGTAGTTACAATCAGCCCCAGCATTTT.

The rearrangement uses TRBV4-1 and TRBJ1-2, with 9 bases lining up with TRBD1. V was pared by 2 bases and J by 3 bases, with 1 base of the junction left unmatched. Germline CDR1 and CDR2: MGHRA and YSYEKL. This CDR3 region has 14 residues. In nucleotides, the CDR3 is TGCGCCAGCAGCCAAACAGGGGGCGACTATGGCTACACCTTC. It is translated as CASSQTGGDYGYTF.

The CDR3 spells CAWRAVNEQFF. The CDR3 DNA reads as TGTGCCTGGAGGGCGGTTAATGAGCAGTTCTTC. The chain employs TRBV30 and TRBJ2-1; D is uncertain. The CDR3 covers 11 residues. Trimming left V 3 bases short and J 7 bases short, with 7 bases between. Germline V gene sequence: CDR1 GTSNPN, CDR2 SVGIG (reference sequence).

The V call is TRBV6-5, the J call TRBJ2-2; TRBD2 matches 7 bases. V trimming: 4 bases; J trimming: 5 bases; junction bases outside the gene matches: 10. The CDR3 contains 16 residues. Germline V gives CDR1 MNHEY, CDR2 SVGAGI. CDR3 amino acids: CASSSGGIGVTGELFF. In DNA, the CDR3 is TGTGCCAGCAGTTCCGGGGGGATCGGAGTAACCGGGGAGCTGTTTTTT.

V is TRBV29-1 and J is TRBJ2-7; D is undetermined. The V gene's germline CDR1 is SQVTM and CDR2 ANQGSEA. Deletions cut 7 bases from V and 3 bases from J, with 16 bases between. The CDR3 extends over 13 amino acids. The DNA for the CDR3 is TGCAGCGCTCAACCTGGGTCTAACTACGAGCAGTACTTC. Protein: CSAQPGSNYEQYF.

This clone occurred once. CDR3 in amino acids: CASSLDLAGSSYNEQFF. CDR3 bases: TGTGCCAGCAGCTTAGACCTAGCGGGGAGTTCCTACAATGAGCAGTTCTTC. This chain connects TRBV7-6 to TRBJ2-1, with 9 nucleotides matching TRBD2. The germline V gene has CDR1 SGHVS and CDR2 FNYEAQ. There are 17 residues in the CDR3. V lost 1 base, J lost 1 base, and 5 bases stayed unmatched.

This clone has more than one count but fewer than ten. The chain joins TRBV6-6 to TRBJ1-1, with D possibly being TRBD1 (6 bases). The CDR3 is 15 residues long. The germline V gene has CDR1 MNHNY and CDR2 SVGAGI (reference sequence). Between the trimmed V and J ends, which lost 0 bases and 2 bases, there was a span of 10 bases. DNA of the CDR3: TGTGCCAGCAGTTACTCGACAGGCCTTAACACTGAAGCTTTCTTT. Amino acid sequence: CASSYSTGLNTEAFF.

This chain links TRBV27 with TRBJ2-3; 12 bases line up with TRBD2. Per the germline V gene, CDR1 is MNHEY and CDR2 is SMNVEV (reference sequence). The V and J ends lost 4 bases and 7 bases, in that order; junction bases with no gene match: 12. The CDR3 totals 17 residues. The CDR3 DNA sequence: TGTGCCAGCAGTTATCGGACTAGCGGGAAAAACCTATATACGCAGTATTTT. Translated: CASSYRTSGKNLYTQYF.

This sequence joins TRBV29-1 and TRBJ1-2; D remains unclear. This CDR3 comprises 14 residues. Trimming cost V 3 bases and J 0 bases, with 11 bases left between them. Germline CDR1 and CDR2: SQVTM and ANQGSEA. CDR3 amino acids: CSVEVPEANYGYTF. CDR3 nucleotides: TGCAGCGTTGAGGTACCCGAGGCTAACTATGGCTACACCTTC.